This T cell receptor beta chain was recorded in a study of cytomegalovirus exposure and HLA in healthy donors. The study's findings and limits: An ancestry cluster, one associated with Asian ancestry, reportedly showed fewer N-insertions than the approximately 670-donor mean in a later analysis. With later analysis, a missense DCLRE1C variant became linked to TCR beta V- and J-gene trimming. In a later analysis, compared with equally common non-associated chains, HLA-associated beta chains were more expanded. There were a few CMV-associated chains whose specificity for CMV antigens was confirmed in vitro.

The J segment lost 5 bases and the V segment lost 1 base, leaving 1 base of the junction unmatched. CDR3 size: 14 residues. Per the germline V gene, CDR1 is LGHNA and CDR2 is YSLEER. 60 Vbeta and 13 Jbeta primers were used in PCR. This table comes from immunoSEQ multiplex PCR, and its TCRdb copy is limited to in-frame clones, with some not included. The sample includes 95,000 to 150,000 clones, roughly 78% seen only once; the top ten take roughly 11%. Note on this clone: The antigen is unknown.

The receptor's source is a man aged 25-45 years in good health and CMV-seropositive. The rearrangement joins TRBV4-3 to TRBJ2-5; 10 bases are a match to TRBD1. The specimen sequenced was PBMCs. The CDR3 DNA reads as TGCGCCAGCAGCCAAGGACAGGGGGCTGAGACCCAGTACTTC. This encodes CASSQGQGAETQYF.